These T cell receptor beta chains were read from a single sample in a study of memory CD4+ T cells and cytomegalovirus serostatus. Assay used: immunoSEQ multiplex PCR; TCRdb lists only in-frame clones, some missing. The data contain about 42,000 clones, roughly 78% of them singletons. The material sequenced was memory CD4+ T cells from blood. These TCRs come from an adult in good health and CMV-seronegative. Each CDR3 is given with its conserved first and last residue. Each record gives: clone size, J gene, V gene, D gene, CDR3 DNA, CDR3 protein. D genes are given only for firm matches. Clone size, where shown, is once, few, many, or a class for clones that have expanded.

size: NA
J: TRBJ1-6
V: TRBV2
D: TRBD1
DNA: TGTGCCAGCAGTCCAAGGACAGGACAACTAGACAATTCACCCCTCCACTTT
CDR3: CASSPRTGQLDNSPLHF

size: NA
J: TRBJ1-1
V: TRBV6-5
D: TRBD1
DNA: TGTGCCAGCCGGACAGGGCAGAACACTGAAGCTTTCTTT
CDR3: CASRTGQNTEAFF

size: NA
J: TRBJ2-7
V: TRBV7-2
D: NA
DNA: TGTGCCAGCAGCTTGGGGCAGTCTTTCCTCGACGAGCAGTACTTC
CDR3: CASSLGQSFLDEQYF

size: NA
J: TRBJ1-1
V: TRBV5-6
D: NA
DNA: TGTGCCAGCATGGGGCACGCTGAAGCTTTCTTT
CDR3: CASMGHAEAFF

size: NA
J: TRBJ2-3
V: TRBV7-8
D: NA
DNA: TGTGCCAGCACCGCCCGCGGGGCGGGAGATACGCAGTATTTT
CDR3: CASTARGAGDTQYF

size: NA
J: TRBJ1-5
V: TRBV6-6
D: NA
DNA: TGTGCCAGCAGTCACGGGGTTCAGCCCCAGCATTTT
CDR3: CASSHGVQPQHF

size: NA
J: TRBJ1-6
V: TRBV7-2
D: NA
DNA: TGTGCCAGCAGCCACGGAGGGGGGCGCGGATCACCCCTCCACTTT
CDR3: CASSHGGGRGSPLHF

size: NA
J: TRBJ1-2
V: TRBV9
D: NA
DNA: TGTGCCAGCAGCGTCGGGCCCTACGGCTACACCTTC
CDR3: CASSVGPYGYTF

size: few
J: TRBJ1-1
V: TRBV28
D: TRBD1
DNA: TGTGCCAGCAGTCTACGACAGGGGAACACTGAAGCTTTCTTT
CDR3: CASSLRQGNTEAFF

size: NA
J: TRBJ2-7
V: TRBV7-2
D: TRBD1
DNA: TGTGCCAGCAGCTTGGACAGGGCGGCGTACGAGCAGTACTTC
CDR3: CASSLDRAAYEQYF

size: NA
J: TRBJ2-4
V: TRBV9
D: TRBD2
DNA: TGTGCCAGCAGCGTAGCTTCGGGGGGGGCTACCAAAAACATTCAGTACTTC
CDR3: CASSVASGGATKNIQYF

size: NA
J: TRBJ1-2
V: TRBV5-6
D: NA
DNA: TGTGCCAGCAGCTTGGGGGCCAGCTCACATTTTAACTATGGCTACACCTTC
CDR3: CASSLGASSHFNYGYTF

size: NA
J: TRBJ1-4
V: TRBV4-3
D: NA
DNA: TGCGCCAGCAGCCAAGATCGGCCAGGGCGGTGGACGTTACAGGCAACTAATGAAAAACTGTTTTTT
CDR3: CASSQDRPGRWTLQATNEKLFF

size: NA
J: TRBJ2-5
V: TRBV7-2
D: NA
DNA: TGTGCCAGCACCCAAGGACTGACGACCGGGACCCAGTACTTC
CDR3: CASTQGLTTGTQYF

size: NA
J: TRBJ2-3
V: TRBV4-2
D: TRBD1
DNA: TGTGCCAGCAGCCAAGATGGCGGACAGGGTGTTTTAGGTACGCAGTATTTT
CDR3: CASSQDGGQGVLGTQYF

size: few
J: TRBJ2-7
V: TRBV13
D: TRBD2
DNA: TGTGCCAGCAGCAACCGACTAGCGGGGAGGTACGAGCAGTACTTC
CDR3: CASSNRLAGRYEQYF

size: NA
J: TRBJ1-4
V: TRBV4-2
D: NA
DNA: TGTGCCAGCAGCCAAGATCTTGATAGGGTGGGAGATGAAAAACTGTTTTTT
CDR3: CASSQDLDRVGDEKLFF

size: NA
J: TRBJ1-6
V: TRBV27
D: NA
DNA: TGTGCCAGCACCCCAGGCAGGGCTAATTCACCCCTCCACTTT
CDR3: CASTPGRANSPLHF

size: NA
J: TRBJ2-1
V: TRBV6-5
D: NA
DNA: TGTGCCAGCAGTTACTCCCGGGGATCATACAATGAGCAGTTCTTC
CDR3: CASSYSRGSYNEQFF

size: NA
J: TRBJ2-5
V: TRBV4-1
D: TRBD1
DNA: TGCGCCAGCAGCCAAGATCGATCCCCAGGGGGAGAGACCCAGTACTTC
CDR3: CASSQDRSPGGETQYF

size: NA
J: TRBJ2-5
V: TRBV9
D: TRBD2
DNA: TGTGCCAGCAGCGTACTTGGCGGGGGGGCCGGAGAGACCCAGTACTTC
CDR3: CASSVLGGGAGETQYF

size: NA
J: TRBJ2-5
V: TRBV11-3
D: TRBD2
DNA: TGTGCCAGCAGCTTACGGGGGGGAGAGACCCAGTACTTC
CDR3: CASSLRGGETQYF

size: NA
J: TRBJ2-7
V: TRBV5-1
D: NA
DNA: TGCGCCAGCAGGAAAGGGGTGGGGGACTCCTACGAGCAGTACTTC
CDR3: CASRKGVGDSYEQYF

size: NA
J: TRBJ1-2
V: TRBV28
D: TRBD1
DNA: TGTGCCAGCAGTTTCGGACAGGCTGGCTACACCTTC
CDR3: CASSFGQAGYTF

size: few
J: TRBJ1-4
V: TRBV6-1
D: NA
DNA: TGTGCCAGCACCCGGGGGCTTTCGGCTAATGAAAAACTGTTTTTT
CDR3: CASTRGLSANEKLFF

size: NA
J: TRBJ2-1
V: TRBV28
D: NA
DNA: TGTGCCAGCAGTTTATCGGGCTTCTTTAGCTCCTACAATGAGCAGTTCTTC
CDR3: CASSLSGFFSSYNEQFF

size: NA
J: TRBJ1-5
V: TRBV28
D: NA
DNA: TGTGCCAGCAGTTCAAGCTATAGCAATCAGCCCCAGCATTTT
CDR3: CASSSSYSNQPQHF

size: NA
J: TRBJ1-5
V: TRBV4-1
D: NA
DNA: TGCGCCAGCAGCCAAGTGCCAGGTTTGGGTCAGCCCCAGCATTTT
CDR3: CASSQVPGLGQPQHF